This T cell receptor beta chain was documented in a study of T cell changes during pregnancy in multiple sclerosis. The V end was cut by 4 bases, the J end by 6 bases, with 10 bases between. This CDR3 spans 13 amino acids. Germline CDR1 and CDR2: MGHRA and YSYEKL. Profiled with immunoSEQ multiplex PCR; TCRdb holds only in-frame clones, not every one. This sample carries about 70,000 clones, around 94% of them seen once, and the ten largest clones take approximately 2%. This specimen consisted of peripheral blood, obtained in the second trimester of pregnancy. The receptor was derived from a female donor in good health, enrolled as a control in a pregnancy study. The chain couples TRBV4-1 to TRBJ2-4, with D possibly TRBD1 on 5 matching bases. CDR3 amino acids: CASSPQGGNIQYF. CDR3 in DNA: TGCGCCAGCAGCCCCCAGGGTGGAAACATTCAGTACTTC.